Following are 10 T cell receptor beta chains from one sample sequenced in a study of T cells in Graves' hyperthyroidism and ophthalmopathy. RNA transcripts served as the template for amplifying TCR beta CDR3 regions. Researchers ran a first-round RT-PCR on the TCR CDR3 using the HTBI primer set. TCRdb recomputed calls from the multiplex PCR reads with MiXCR, one row per CDR3 protein. The sample holds 540,000 or so distinct CDR3 sequences; 15% to 19% are singletons and the top ten take around 7.3%. The material sequenced was blood. These receptors were obtained from a woman in her thirties with Graves' hyperthyroidism.

CDR3 sequence: CAVRGVRGTEAFF. The CDR3 region has the DNA TGTGCCGTGAGGGGGGTGCGGGGCACTGAAGCTTTCTTT. The V call is TRBV19, the J call TRBJ1-1; D is possibly TRBD1 (6 bases). The CDR3 length is 13 residues. The germline gives CDR1 LNHDA, CDR2 SQIVND (reference sequence). Trimming cost V 11 bases and J 4 bases, with 17 bases left between them. Based on the CDR3 plus reference TRBV19 and TRBJ1-1, the full variable domain is DGGITQSPKYLFRKEGQNVTLSCEQNLNHDAMYWYRQDPGQGLRLIYYSQIVNDFQKGDIAEGYSVSREKKESFPLTVTSAQKNPTAFYLCAVRGVRGTEAFFGQGTRLTVV.

This clonotype was detected many times. The genes are TRBV10-3 and TRBJ1-1; D remains ambiguous. Germline V gene lookup returns CDR1 ENHRY and CDR2 SYGVKD. Between the trimmed V and J ends, which lost 6 bases and 4 bases, there was a span of 12 bases. This CDR3 is 13 amino acids long. CDR3 region: CAIRTSGVTEAFF. For the CDR3, the DNA is TGTGCCATCAGGACATCAGGCGTCACTGAAGCTTTCTTT.

The chain has TRBV10-3 and TRBJ1-6; 8 bases are a match to TRBD1. From germline, CDR1 is ENHRY and CDR2 SYGVKD. The CDR3 sequence is 15 residues long. Trimming removed 4 bases from V and 8 bases from J; junction bases left unmatched: 7. The CDR3 coding sequence is TGTGCCATCAGTGGGACAGGGTCGGGCCATTCACCCCTCCACTTT. This gives the protein CAISGTGSGHSPLHF.

V gene TRBV7-8 combines with J gene TRBJ2-1; unclear D gene. Trimming removed 4 bases from V and 3 bases from J, with 4 bases in between. Germline V gives CDR1 SGHVS, CDR2 FQNEAQ. The CDR3 runs 12 residues. The DNA of the CDR3 is TGTGCCAGCAGCTGGGACTACAATGAGCAGTTCTTC. This codes for CASSWDYNEQFF.

This clonotype was picked up many times. The chain couples TRBV5-1 to TRBJ1-1; the D is unclear. Germline CDR1 and CDR2: SGHRS and YFSETQ. The CDR3 totals 14 residues. The ends were cut back, 0 bases at V and 4 bases at J, with 10 bases in the middle. DNA for the CDR3: TGCGCCAGCAGCTTGGGTCAGCCCTTCACTGAAGCTTTCTTT. Translating gives CASSLGQPFTEAFF.

This clonotype occurred many times. The chain has TRBV20-1 and TRBJ2-7; 11 nucleotides line up with TRBD2. Germline CDR1 reads DFQATT; CDR2 reads SNEGSKA (reference sequence). CDR3 length equals 15 residues. Trimming took 0 bases from V and 2 from J; bases not matched to a gene: 3. CDR3 DNA sequence: TGCAGTGCTAGAGATCGACTAGCGGGGACCTACGAGCAGTACTTC. It encodes CSARDRLAGTYEQYF.

There are a few counts of this clonotype. The V call is TRBV7-9, the J call TRBJ1-2; D is perhaps TRBD1 (6 bases). CDR1 and CDR2 (germline): SEHNR, FQNEAQ (reference sequence). The CDR3 has 13 amino acids. Trimming took off 5 bases at V and 8 bases at J, with 15 bases between the two ends. The CDR3 nucleotides are TGTGCCAGCAGCGGCGGTGACAGGAGCGGCTACACCTTC. Protein sequence: CASSGGDRSGYTF. The full variable domain, its missing parts supplied by reference TRBV7-9 and TRBJ1-2, is DTGVSQNPRHKITKRGQNVTFRCDPISEHNRLYWYRQTLGQGPEFLTYFQNEAQLEKSRLLSDRFSAERPKGSFSTLEIQRTEQGDSAMYLCASSGGDRSGYTFGSGTRLTVV.

The table lists this clonotype with a few counts. The chain employs TRBV28 and TRBJ1-1; unclear D gene. The CDR3 is made up of 13 amino acids. Germline V gene lookup returns CDR1 MDHEN and CDR2 SYDVKM. The V end lost 4 bases, the J end lost 9 bases, and 15 bases lay between the germline ends. The CDR3 protein is CASSSEAKNQAFF. The CDR3 DNA follows: TGTGCCAGCAGTTCAGAAGCAAAAAACCAAGCTTTCTTT.

This clonotype was seen ten or more times. The chain links TRBV7-2 to TRBJ2-3, with a weak D call TRBD2 (5 bases). The CDR3 length is 15 residues. Germline V gene lookup returns CDR1 SGHTA and CDR2 FQGNSA. The V end was cut by 5 bases, the J end by 0 bases, with 12 bases between. This CDR3 is CASSPLVTSTDTQYF. Here the CDR3 DNA reads TGTGCCAGCAGCCCACTAGTGACTAGCACAGATACGCAGTATTTT.

This clonotype appeared many times. This sequence joins TRBV11-2 and TRBJ2-2; TRBD2 matches 9 bases. CDR1 SGHAT and CDR2 FQNNGV come from the germline V gene. The CDR3 has 15 residues. The V and J ends lost 5 bases and 5 bases, in that order; junction bases with no gene match: 6. The CDR3 DNA sequence: TGTGCCAGCAGCCCGAGCGGGAGGTGGACCGGGGAGCTGTTTTTT. Translation: CASSPSGRWTGELFF.